This entry is about one T cell receptor (beta chain). Its antigen is not known. At one end the junction does not follow the germline gene, possibly because of a read error. These data are taken from a study of graft-versus-host responses after intestinal transplantation. Study summary: Recipients got multivisceral, liver-intestinal, or isolated intestinal transplants. The recipients all started with anti-thymocyte globulin induction and then took tacrolimus and steroids for roughly three years. Study-wide results and limits: Recipient marrow harbored GvH clones, some of which surfaced first in ileum or blood. Allografts from individuals with graft-donor T cell macrochimerism displayed high graft-versus-host to host-versus-graft clonal ratios.

The CDR3 contains 13 residues. The germline CDR1 and CDR2 sequences are MNHEY and SVGAGI. Libraries were prepared by immunoSEQ multiplex PCR; TCRdb keeps only in-frame clonotypes and omits some of them. The sample lists some 120,000 clones, around 90% seen once, with 0.2% to 0.25% in the top ten. This TCR derives from a human donor who was the organ donor for an intestinal transplant. The specimen comprised unstimulated CD4+ T cells sorted from spleen or lymph node cells, sampled before transplant. The V gene is TRBV6-5, the J gene TRBJ2-7, with D tentatively TRBD2 (5 bases). As DNA, the CDR3 is TGTGCCAGCAGTGAGATACCCCGGGAACGGCAGGACTTC. Translation gives CASSEIPRERQDF.